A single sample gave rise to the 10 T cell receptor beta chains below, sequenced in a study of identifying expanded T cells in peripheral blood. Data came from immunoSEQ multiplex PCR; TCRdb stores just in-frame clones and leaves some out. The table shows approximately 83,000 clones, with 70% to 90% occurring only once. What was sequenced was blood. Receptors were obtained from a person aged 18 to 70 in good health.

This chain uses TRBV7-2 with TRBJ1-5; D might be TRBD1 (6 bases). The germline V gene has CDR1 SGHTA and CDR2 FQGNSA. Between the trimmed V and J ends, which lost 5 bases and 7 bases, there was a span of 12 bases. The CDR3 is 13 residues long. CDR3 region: CASSNNREQPQHF. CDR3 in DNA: TGTGCCAGCAGCAACAACAGGGAACAGCCCCAGCATTTT.

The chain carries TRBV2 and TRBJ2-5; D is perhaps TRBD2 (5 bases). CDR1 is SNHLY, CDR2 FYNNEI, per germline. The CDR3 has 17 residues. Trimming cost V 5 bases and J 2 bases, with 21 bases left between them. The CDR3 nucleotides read TGTGCCAGCAGTTCGACTATACTTCAGAGAGAACAAGAGACCCAGTACTTC. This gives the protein CASSSTILQREQETQYF.

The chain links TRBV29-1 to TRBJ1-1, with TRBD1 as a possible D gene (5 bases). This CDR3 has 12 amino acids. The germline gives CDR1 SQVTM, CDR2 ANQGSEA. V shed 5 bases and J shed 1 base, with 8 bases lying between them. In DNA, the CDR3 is TGCAGCGTTCAGGGAAGGAACACTGAAGCTTTCTTT. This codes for CSVQGRNTEAFF.

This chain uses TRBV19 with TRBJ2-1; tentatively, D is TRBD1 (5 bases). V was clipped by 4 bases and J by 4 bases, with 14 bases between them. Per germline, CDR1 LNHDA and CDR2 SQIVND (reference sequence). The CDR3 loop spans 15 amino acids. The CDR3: CASSRGRVRYNEQFF. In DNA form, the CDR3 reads TGTGCCAGTAGTAGGGGCAGGGTCCGTTACAATGAGCAGTTCTTC.

CDR3 in amino acids: CSVEGFQGVGAQYF. The CDR3 nucleotides are TGCAGCGTTGAGGGCTTTCAGGGTGTTGGAGCGCAGTATTTT. This rearrangement joins TRBV29-1 to TRBJ2-3; maybe TRBD1 (5 bases). Germline V gene sequence: CDR1 SQVTM, CDR2 ANQGSEA. V was pared by 3 bases and J by 10 bases, with 20 bases between. The CDR3 covers 14 residues.

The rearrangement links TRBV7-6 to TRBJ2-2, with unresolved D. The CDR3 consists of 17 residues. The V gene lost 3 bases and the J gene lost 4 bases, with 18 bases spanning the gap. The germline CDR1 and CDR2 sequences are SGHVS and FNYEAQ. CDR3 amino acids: CASSFAPTGSPTGELFF. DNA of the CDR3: TGTGCCAGCAGCTTTGCCCCGACCGGCAGCCCCACCGGGGAGCTGTTTTTT.

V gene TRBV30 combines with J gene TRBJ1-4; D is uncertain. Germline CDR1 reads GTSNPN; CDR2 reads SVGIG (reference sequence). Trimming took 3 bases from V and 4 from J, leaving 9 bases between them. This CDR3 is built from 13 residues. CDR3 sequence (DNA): TGTGCCTGGAGGCGAGGATTTAATGAAAAACTGTTTTTT. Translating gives CAWRRGFNEKLFF.

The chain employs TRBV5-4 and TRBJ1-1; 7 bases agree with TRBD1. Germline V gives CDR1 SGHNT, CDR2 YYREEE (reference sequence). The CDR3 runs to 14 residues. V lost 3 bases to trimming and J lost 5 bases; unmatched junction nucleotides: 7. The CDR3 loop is CASSSGQTRTEAFF. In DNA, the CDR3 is TGTGCCAGCAGCTCGGGACAGACGAGGACTGAAGCTTTCTTT.

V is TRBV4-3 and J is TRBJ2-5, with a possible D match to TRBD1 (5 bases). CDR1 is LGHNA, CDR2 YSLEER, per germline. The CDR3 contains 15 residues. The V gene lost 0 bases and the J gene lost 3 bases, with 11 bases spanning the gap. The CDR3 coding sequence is TGCGCCAGCAGCCAAGATGCGCAGGGCAAAGAGACCCAGTACTTC. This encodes CASSQDAQGKETQYF.

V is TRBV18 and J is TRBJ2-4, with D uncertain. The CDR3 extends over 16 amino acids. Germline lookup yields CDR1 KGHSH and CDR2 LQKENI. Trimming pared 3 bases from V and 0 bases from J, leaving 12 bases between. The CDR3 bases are TGTGCCAGCTCACCTTCCAAGGCACTAGCCAAAAACATTCAGTACTTC. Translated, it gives CASSPSKALAKNIQYF.